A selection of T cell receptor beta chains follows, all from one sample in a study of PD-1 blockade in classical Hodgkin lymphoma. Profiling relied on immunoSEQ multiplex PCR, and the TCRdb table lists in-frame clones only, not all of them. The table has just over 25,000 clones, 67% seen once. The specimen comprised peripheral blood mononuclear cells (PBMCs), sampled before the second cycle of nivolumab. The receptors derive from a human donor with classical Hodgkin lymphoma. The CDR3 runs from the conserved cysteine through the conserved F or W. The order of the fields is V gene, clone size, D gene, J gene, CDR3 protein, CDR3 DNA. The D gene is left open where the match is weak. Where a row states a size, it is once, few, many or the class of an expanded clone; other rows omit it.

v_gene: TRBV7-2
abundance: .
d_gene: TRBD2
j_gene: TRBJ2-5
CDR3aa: CASSALAGEQETQYF
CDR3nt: TGTGCCAGCAGCGCTCTAGCGGGGGAACAAGAGACCCAGTACTTC

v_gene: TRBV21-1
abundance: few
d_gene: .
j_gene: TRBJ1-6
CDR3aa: CASSKVRGEENSPLHF
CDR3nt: TGTGCCAGCAGCAAAGTACGCGGGGAGGAGAATTCACCCCTCCACTTT

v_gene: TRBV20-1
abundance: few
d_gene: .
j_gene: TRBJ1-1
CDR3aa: CSAREYRDAFF
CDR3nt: TGCAGTGCTAGAGAATACCGTGATGCTTTCTTT

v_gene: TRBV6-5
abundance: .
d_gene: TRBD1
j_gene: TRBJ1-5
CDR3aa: CASSSSGGQEHF
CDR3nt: TGTGCCAGCAGTTCGTCAGGAGGACAGGAGCATTTT

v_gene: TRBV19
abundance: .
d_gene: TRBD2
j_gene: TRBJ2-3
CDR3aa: CASSGTSGGSASTDTQYF
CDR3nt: TGTGCCAGTTCTGGGACTAGCGGGGGGAGTGCTAGCACAGATACGCAGTATTTT

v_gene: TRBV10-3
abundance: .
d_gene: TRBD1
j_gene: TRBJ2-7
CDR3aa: CAIRQQGETYEQYF
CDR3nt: TGTGCCATCAGACAACAGGGGGAGACCTACGAGCAGTACTTC

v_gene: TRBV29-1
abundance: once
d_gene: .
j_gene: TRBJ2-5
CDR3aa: CSVGRQMGPQETQYF
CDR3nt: TGCAGCGTTGGGCGACAGATGGGACCCCAAGAGACCCAGTACTTC

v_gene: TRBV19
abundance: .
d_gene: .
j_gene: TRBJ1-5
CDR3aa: CASSIFRGGDSQPQHF
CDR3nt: TGTGCCAGTAGTATCTTCCGAGGAGGGGATAGTCAGCCCCAGCATTTT

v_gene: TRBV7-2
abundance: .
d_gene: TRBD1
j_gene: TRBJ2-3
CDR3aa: CASSWDRSTDTQYF
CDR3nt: TGTGCCAGCAGCTGGGACAGAAGCACAGATACGCAGTATTTT

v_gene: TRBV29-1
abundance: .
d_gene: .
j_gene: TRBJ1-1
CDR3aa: CSAREGSGNTEAFF
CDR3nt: TGCAGCGCCAGAGAGGGCAGCGGAAACACTGAAGCTTTCTTT